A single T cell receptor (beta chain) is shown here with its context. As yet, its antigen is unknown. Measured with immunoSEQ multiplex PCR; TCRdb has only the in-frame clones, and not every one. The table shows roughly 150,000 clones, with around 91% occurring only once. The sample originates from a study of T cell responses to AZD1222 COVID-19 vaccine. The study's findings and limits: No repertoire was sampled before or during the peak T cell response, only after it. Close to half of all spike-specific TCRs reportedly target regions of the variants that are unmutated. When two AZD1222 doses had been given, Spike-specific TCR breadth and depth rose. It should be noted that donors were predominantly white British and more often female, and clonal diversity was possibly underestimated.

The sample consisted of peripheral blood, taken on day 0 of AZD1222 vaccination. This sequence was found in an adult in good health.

DNA of the CDR3: TGTGCCAGCAATTACAGAGGTGAAAAACTGTTTTTT. It codes for CASNYRGEKLFF. The V call is TRBV28, the J call TRBJ1-4, with no clear D. Per the germline V gene, CDR1 is MDHEN and CDR2 is SYDVKM. The CDR3 totals 12 residues. The V and J ends lost 7 bases and 7 bases respectively, with 10 bases between them.